This TCR beta chain was identified in a study of blood T cell repertoires in COVID-19. This clone was observed a few times. CDR3 size: 15 residues. CDR1 and CDR2 from the germline V gene are LNHDA and SQIVND (reference sequence). The ends lost 5 bases at V and 1 base at J; junction bases unmatched: 4. Sequencing used immunoSEQ multiplex PCR; TCRdb keeps in-frame clones, though not all of them. The sample lists fewer than 70,000 clones; roughly 87% were seen once. J is TRBJ1-1 and V is TRBV19, with 10 bases lining up with TRBD1. The sequence was obtained from a man older than 75 with acute or convalescent COVID-19. The sample was peripheral blood. The CDR3 region has the DNA TGTGCCAGTAGTGGGACAGGGGTGCCGAACACTGAAGCTTTCTTT. The encoded protein is CASSGTGVPNTEAFF.